This T cell receptor (beta chain) is drawn from a study of identical twins. As to this clonotype: The antigen remains unidentified.

Notes on the study in general: Rather than following the same donors, the conclusions depended on cross-sectional statistical analysis.

TCRdb reanalysed the 5' RACE reads using MiXCR and keeps one entry per CDR3 protein. The table has more than 600,000 distinct CDR3 sequences, approximately 18% seen once. The CDR3 consists of 14 residues. With 3 bases clipped from V and 6 bases from J, the junction kept 8 bases outside the gene matches. This sample also appeared in a second study, on T cells expressing NK-cell markers.

This receptor was taken from a woman aged 18-30 years in good health. The sample consisted of PBMCs. The chain recombines TRBV12-3 or TRBV12-4 with TRBJ2-7, with 7 bases that match TRBD2. CDR3 DNA: TGTGCCAGCAGTTTGGGGGGAGGGCCTGGCGAGCAGTACTTC. Encoded protein: CASSLGGGPGEQYF.